This T cell receptor (beta chain) is drawn from a study of beta chain features in type 1 diabetes. A sort by CD45RO/CCR7/CD25/CD127/CD95/CD27 yielded CD4+ naive, central memory, regulatory and stem cell-like memory cells. Sorted populations all had greater than 98% purity. This clone has at least ten counts. Its specificity is not known. This CDR3 region has 13 residues. Germline V gene lookup returns CDR1 GTSNPN and CDR2 SVGIG (reference sequence). Trimming removed 4 bases at V and 2 bases at J, with 9 bases between. Study results and caveats: Moderate yet significant TCRB CDR3 shortening was seen in Type 1 diabetes patients in all four CD4+ subsets.

Sequenced material consisted of expressed TCRB transcripts (all of the isolated RNA was reverse transcribed). The read count averaged around 3.6 million across naive, central memory and regulatory T cell samples. The assay was immunoSEQ multiplex PCR, and TCRdb's table has in-frame clones only and misses some. Among 130,000 to 150,000 clones listed, 10% to 15% were seen once. Sequences were obtained from central memory CD4+ T cells from blood. The TCR was taken from a man aged 18 to 35 with type 1 diabetes. The V call is TRBV30, the J call TRBJ2-1; D is unclear. CDR3 amino acids: CAWKPRAYNEQFF. The DNA of the CDR3 is TGTGCCTGGAAGCCTCGGGCCTACAATGAGCAGTTCTTC.